A single sample is the source of the 27 T cell receptor beta chains below, sequenced in a study of radiation and T cells in renal cell carcinoma (TCRdb year 2020). Sample time point, as interpreted from the label and publication: blood 4 weeks post-SBRT, at nephrectomy. Explained via the paper, the treatment or condition label denotes: 15 Gy SBRT to primary tumor, nephrectomy 4 weeks later. To prepare the library, the immunoSEQ multiplex PCR assay was applied. As stored in TCRdb, this immuneACCESS dataset retains in-frame rearrangements with V and J assigned. A fraction of the clones does not appear; measured against another copy, unresolved V genes explain less than half of the discrepancy, and the remainder lacks a known reason. The sample table holds approximately 170,000 clones, of which less than 90% were seen once. The ten largest make up approximately 10% of the sample. Source: blood, taken from a patient whose treatment included radiotherapy and nephrectomy. These receptors all stem from a woman aged 45-65 years with renal cell carcinoma.

The rearrangement uses TRBV2 and TRBJ1-6; tentative D call: TRBD1 (5 bases). This CDR3 has 15 amino acids. V shed 1 base and J shed 6 bases, with 10 bases lying between them. Germline V gene sequence: CDR1 SNHLY, CDR2 FYNNEI. The CDR3 coding sequence is TGTGCCAGCAGTGAAGGAGCAGGGAGTAATTCACCCCTCCACTTT. It is translated as CASSEGAGSNSPLHF. Full variable domain (remainder filled in from reference TRBV2 and TRBJ1-6): EPEVTQTPSHQVTQMGQEVILRCVPISNHLYFYWYRQILGQKVEFLVSFYNNEISEKSEIFDDQFSVERPDGSNFTLKIRSTKLEDSAMYFCASSEGAGSNSPLHFGNGTRLTVT.

The chain couples TRBV19 to TRBJ1-3; D gene unclear. The germline CDR1 and CDR2 sequences are LNHDA and SQIVND (reference sequence). V lost 7 bases and J 0 bases, leaving 10 bases between the germline ends. This CDR3 contains 14 residues. This chain's CDR3 is CASNEWSSGNTIYF. CDR3 DNA sequence: TGTGCCAGTAACGAATGGAGCTCTGGAAACACCATATATTTT. Full variable domain (outside the CDR3, taken from reference TRBV19 and TRBJ1-3): DGGITQSPKYLFRKEGQNVTLSCEQNLNHDAMYWYRQDPGQGLRLIYYSQIVNDFQKGDIAEGYSVSREKKESFPLTVTSAQKNPTAFYLCASNEWSSGNTIYFGEGSWLTVV.

This clone has a single count. The chain has TRBV19 and TRBJ1-6; TRBD1 agrees at 9 bases. Per the germline V gene, CDR1 is LNHDA and CDR2 is SQIVND (reference sequence). V lost 4 bases to trimming and J lost 7 bases; unmatched junction nucleotides: 5. The length of the CDR3 is 15 residues. CDR3 loop: CASSTQGQGNSPLHF. The CDR3 nucleotides read TGTGCCAGTAGTACCCAAGGACAGGGGAATTCACCCCTCCACTTT.

This chain joins TRBV5-1 and TRBJ2-1; 11 nucleotides match TRBD2. V shed 4 bases and J 6 bases; nucleotides not matched to a gene: 6. The CDR3 consists of 15 residues. Germline CDR1 is SGHRS and CDR2 is YFSETQ. The CDR3 protein is CASSLRSGGANEQFF. CDR3 nucleotides: TGCGCCAGCAGCCTCCGTAGCGGGGGGGCCAATGAGCAGTTCTTC.

The chain recombines TRBV6-5 with TRBJ2-1; D might be TRBD1 or TRBD2, each matching 5 bases. This CDR3 has 12 amino acids. With 0 bases removed from V and 12 bases from J, the gap between germline ends came to 9 bases. The germline gives CDR1 MNHEY, CDR2 SVGAGI. This chain's CDR3 is CASSYSRGPQFF. The CDR3, as DNA: TGTGCCAGCAGTTACTCGAGGGGTCCGCAGTTCTTC.

This clone was seen a single time. This rearrangement joins TRBV7-9 to TRBJ2-5; D is perhaps TRBD1 (6 bases). In germline, CDR1 is SEHNR, CDR2 FQNEAQ (reference sequence). This CDR3 has 15 amino acids. V lost 1 base and J 4 bases, leaving 13 bases between the germline ends. The CDR3 loop reads CASSLGAGRGETQYF. DNA of the CDR3: TGTGCCAGCAGCTTAGGGGCGGGCAGGGGAGAGACCCAGTACTTC.

V and J are TRBV5-1 and TRBJ2-7, with D unclear. Germline-derived CDR1 and CDR2 are SGHRS and YFSETQ. CDR3 length: 13 residues. The V end was cut by 2 bases, the J end by 5 bases, with 11 bases between. CDR3 nucleotides: TGCGCCAGCAGCTTACCCGGACGACACGAGCAGTACTTC. Amino acid sequence: CASSLPGRHEQYF.

CDR3 in DNA: TGTGCCAGCAACCGAGAAACGGGACAGGGGCCCGAGCAGTACTTC. Translated: CASNRETGQGPEQYF. The chain links TRBV6-1 to TRBJ2-7, with 10 bases aligning to TRBD1. The germline gives CDR1 MNHNS, CDR2 SASEGT. V shed 7 bases, J shed 6 bases, and the junction held 12 bases outside the gene matches. This CDR3 region has 15 residues.

The chain uses TRBV5-1 and TRBJ1-2; D might be TRBD1 (6 bases). Germline CDR1 and CDR2: SGHRS and YFSETQ. The V gene lost 1 base and the J gene lost 2 bases, with 6 bases spanning the gap. This CDR3 has 13 amino acids. The CDR3 here is CASSLQGNYGYTF. The CDR3 DNA sequence: TGCGCCAGCAGCTTGCAGGGGAACTATGGCTACACCTTC.

This clone was seen only a few times. In nucleotides, the CDR3 is TGTGCCAGTACGGACAGGAACACTGAAGCTTTCTTT. Protein: CASTDRNTEAFF. The chain combines TRBV25-1 with TRBJ1-1; D might be TRBD1 (6 bases). V was shortened by 9 bases and J by 1 base, with 9 bases between the two germline ends. Germline V CDR1 and CDR2: MGHDK, SYGVNS. This CDR3 is 12 amino acids long.

V and J are TRBV6-6 and TRBJ2-7; D perhaps matches TRBD1 (7 bases). V was pared by 6 bases and J by 2 bases, with 17 bases between. CDR3 length: 15 amino acids. Germline V gives CDR1 MNHNY, CDR2 SVGAGI (reference sequence). The DNA for the CDR3 is TGTGCCAGCAGCCAGGGGGGCAGTAACACCTACGAGCAGTACTTC. This sequence encodes CASSQGGSNTYEQYF.

The V and J genes are TRBV6-4 and TRBJ1-6, with a weak D call TRBD1 (6 bases). The V and J ends lost 0 bases and 7 bases respectively, with 10 bases between them. Germline V lookup: CDR1 MRHNA, CDR2 SNTAGT. CDR3 size: 15 residues. The CDR3 nucleotides read TGTGCCAGCAGTGACTCGTACAGGGAAAATTCACCCCTCCACTTT. It yields the protein CASSDSYRENSPLHF.

The chain is built from TRBV6-5 and TRBJ2-2; D is undetermined. The V end was cut by 5 bases, the J end by 4 bases, with 8 bases between. The germline V gene encodes CDR1 MNHEY and CDR2 SVGAGI. The CDR3 has 13 amino acids. The CDR3 spells CASSPFRTGELFF. The CDR3 coding sequence is TGTGCCAGCAGTCCATTTCGCACCGGGGAGCTGTTTTTT.

The V and J genes are TRBV2 and TRBJ2-5; 9 bases align to TRBD2. Per germline, CDR1 SNHLY and CDR2 FYNNEI. Losses at the gene ends were 4 bases for V and 4 bases for J; bases not matched to a gene: 4. This CDR3 contains 14 residues. CDR3 coding DNA: TGTGCCAGCAGTGGACTAGCGGTAGTAGAGACCCAGTACTTC. Protein sequence: CASSGLAVVETQYF.

The genes are TRBV29-1 and TRBJ2-7; 8 bases agree with TRBD1. The V and J ends lost 4 bases and 11 bases, in that order; junction bases with no gene match: 10. The CDR3 length is 12 residues. The V gene's germline CDR1 is SQVTM and CDR2 ANQGSEA. The DNA for the CDR3 is TGCAGCGTTGCAGACCCCTCGGGACAGGAGTACTTC. This encodes CSVADPSGQEYF.

The count of this clone is one. V is TRBV29-1 and J is TRBJ1-1; D not resolved. Germline V gene sequence: CDR1 SQVTM, CDR2 ANQGSEA. The CDR3 sequence is 14 residues long. V shed 2 bases and J shed 5 bases, with 15 bases lying between them. The DNA for the CDR3 is TGCAGCGTTGAATGGGCCGCAGGAGAAACTGAAGCTTTCTTT. Encoded protein: CSVEWAAGETEAFF.

V is TRBV19 and J is TRBJ1-1, with a tentative D call TRBD1 (6 bases). This CDR3 contains 14 residues. V lost 3 bases to trimming and J lost 4 bases, with 12 bases between them. Germline V gene data show CDR1 as LNHDA and CDR2 as SQIVND (reference sequence). CDR3 residues: CASSIGGAATEAFF. The CDR3 DNA sequence: TGTGCCAGTAGTATCGGGGGGGCAGCCACTGAAGCTTTCTTT.

The CDR3 DNA follows: TGTGCCAGCAGCTTAGTTGCAGGGGGTCAGGAGACCCAGTACTTC. This codes for CASSLVAGGQETQYF. The chain employs TRBV7-3 and TRBJ2-5, with 7 bases that match TRBD1. The CDR3 loop spans 15 amino acids. V lost 2 bases and J lost 5; bases outside the gene matches: 8. Germline lookup yields CDR1 SGHTA and CDR2 FQGTGA.

The chain recombines TRBV29-1 with TRBJ2-5, with no clear D. Germline V gene data show CDR1 as SQVTM and CDR2 as ANQGSEA. The V and J ends lost 1 base and 3 bases respectively, with 21 bases between them. The CDR3 consists of 17 residues. The DNA for the CDR3 is TGCAGCGTTGAAGGGGTATTCCCAAGGGTCGATAAAGAGACCCAGTACTTC. Its protein is CSVEGVFPRVDKETQYF. The variable domain in full, completed from reference TRBV29-1 and TRBJ2-5, reads SAVISQKPSRDICQRGTSLTIQCQVDSQVTMMFWYRQQPGQSLTLIATANQGSEATYESGFVIDKFPISRPNLTFSTLTVSNMSPEDSSIYLCSVEGVFPRVDKETQYFGPGTRLLVL.

This clone came up once. V usage is TRBV6-6 and J usage is TRBJ1-2; maybe TRBD1 (5 bases). With 4 bases removed from V and 2 bases from J, the gap between germline ends came to 14 bases. This CDR3 has 15 residues. Per the germline V gene, CDR1 is MNHNY and CDR2 is SVGAGI (reference sequence). The CDR3 sequence is CASSSPGRANYGYTF. The CDR3 nucleotides are TGTGCCAGCAGTTCCCCGGGACGGGCCAACTATGGCTACACCTTC.

This chain uses TRBV7-9 with TRBJ2-5; no definite D call. The CDR3 length is 14 residues. CDR1 and CDR2 from the germline V gene are SEHNR and FQNEAQ (reference sequence). Trimming shortened V by 0 bases and J by 1 base, and 6 bases separated the two germline ends. The chain's CDR3 is CASSLAHPQETQYF. The CDR3 nucleotides are TGTGCCAGCAGCTTAGCGCATCCCCAAGAGACCCAGTACTTC.

V usage is TRBV11-2 and J usage is TRBJ1-1, with no clear D. Germline loops: CDR1 SGHAT, CDR2 FQNNGV. Trimming stripped 6 bases from V and 5 bases from J, with 22 bases between. There are 16 residues in the CDR3. The CDR3 loop is CASSFRGQGGGTEAFF. In nucleotides, the CDR3 is TGTGCCAGCAGTTTTAGAGGTCAAGGAGGAGGGACTGAAGCTTTCTTT.

CDR3 sequence: CASSPDYNEKLFF. Written as DNA, the CDR3 is TGTGCCAGCAGCCCCGACTATAATGAAAAACTGTTTTTT. The chain combines TRBV4-2 with TRBJ1-4; D is unresolved. Trimming left V 4 bases short and J 4 bases short, with 7 bases between. The CDR3 runs to 13 residues. In germline, CDR1 is LGHNA, CDR2 YNFKEQ.

The CDR3 region is CASRMNRNTGELFF. CDR3 in DNA: TGTGCCAGTAGGATGAACCGGAACACCGGGGAGCTGTTTTTT. This sequence joins TRBV19 and TRBJ2-2, with D hard to call. Trimming took 6 bases from V and 1 from J, leaving 9 bases between them. This CDR3 comprises 14 residues. CDR1 LNHDA and CDR2 SQIVND come from the germline V gene (reference sequence).

This clone was seen a single time. The chain is built from TRBV7-9 and TRBJ2-7; 7 nucleotides match TRBD1. Germline values: CDR1 SEHNR, CDR2 FQNEAQ (reference sequence). Losses at the gene ends were 4 bases for V and 4 bases for J; bases not matched to a gene: 7. The CDR3 runs 14 residues. The CDR3 loop is CASSSTGQMYEQYF. The CDR3 DNA follows: TGTGCCAGCAGCTCAACGGGACAGATGTACGAGCAGTACTTC.

This chain uses TRBV5-1 with TRBJ2-1, with D possibly being TRBD2 (6 bases). CDR1 and CDR2 (germline): SGHRS, YFSETQ. This CDR3 contains 14 residues. V was shortened by 6 bases and J by 6 bases, with 16 bases between the two germline ends. CDR3 sequence: CASTPWAGLNEQFF. The DNA of the CDR3 is TGCGCCAGCACCCCTTGGGCGGGACTCAATGAGCAGTTCTTC.

This clone was counted only a few times. The chain uses TRBV6-1 and TRBJ1-5, with 8 bases aligning to TRBD1. Germline V gene data show CDR1 as MNHNS and CDR2 as SASEGT. The CDR3 is made up of 15 amino acids. V lost 4 bases and J lost 5; bases outside the gene matches: 7. Written as DNA, the CDR3 is TGTGCCAGCAGTGCTCGACAGGGGCTCGATCAGCCCCAGCATTTT. It yields the protein CASSARQGLDQPQHF.